This entry lists 11 T cell receptor beta chains sequenced from one sample in a study of control samples from healthy donors and cancer patients. Here immunoSEQ multiplex PCR was the method, and the copy in TCRdb shows in-frame clones only, minus some. The sample has approximately 90,000 clones; more than 70% are singletons. The specimen was blood. Source of these receptors: a middle-aged woman in good health.

This clone is a singleton in its sample. The J gene is TRBJ1-4, the V gene TRBV27; D might be TRBD1 (5 bases). Germline values: CDR1 MNHEY, CDR2 SMNVEV (reference sequence). CDR3 length: 15 residues. Deletions cut 0 bases from V and 3 bases from J, with 8 bases between. In nucleotides, the CDR3 is TGTGCCAGCAGTTTATCGCCAGGGCCTAATGAAAAACTGTTTTTT. Translated, it gives CASSLSPGPNEKLFF.

The chain combines TRBV30 with TRBJ1-3, with D possibly being TRBD1 (5 bases). The germline V gene encodes CDR1 GTSNPN and CDR2 SVGIG (reference sequence). With 0 bases removed from V and 4 bases from J, the gap between germline ends came to 13 bases. This CDR3 has 15 amino acids. The CDR3 loop is CAWSVAPRAGNTIYF. CDR3 bases: TGTGCCTGGAGTGTAGCCCCCAGGGCCGGAAACACCATATATTTT.

The genes are TRBV27 and TRBJ1-5; 8 bases map to TRBD1. V trimming: 2 bases; J trimming: 3 bases; junction bases outside the gene matches: 3. This CDR3 region has 15 residues. Per the germline V gene, CDR1 is MNHEY and CDR2 is SMNVEV (reference sequence). The CDR3, as DNA: TGTGCCAGCAGTTTAAAGACAGGGGCCAATCAGCCCCAGCATTTT. Its protein product is CASSLKTGANQPQHF.

The V gene is TRBV30, the J gene TRBJ1-5, with 8 bases aligning to TRBD1. CDR1 and CDR2 (germline): GTSNPN, SVGIG (reference sequence). V lost 0 bases, J lost 2 bases, and 3 bases stayed unmatched. This CDR3 contains 15 residues. The CDR3 loop reads CAWSVGGQGNQPQHF. The CDR3 DNA sequence: TGTGCCTGGAGTGTTGGGGGACAGGGCAATCAGCCCCAGCATTTT.

J is TRBJ2-1 and V is TRBV6-1, with 7 bases lining up with TRBD1. Germline CDR1 and CDR2: MNHNS and SASEGT. The CDR3 totals 15 residues. J lost 2 bases, V lost 1 base, and 2 bases had no gene match. CDR3: CASSEGQGAYNEQFF. CDR3 nucleotide sequence: TGTGCCAGCAGTGAAGGGCAGGGGGCCTACAATGAGCAGTTCTTC.

The chain uses TRBV10-3 and TRBJ2-1; 7 bases line up with TRBD1. This CDR3 comprises 15 residues. The V and J ends lost 5 bases and 0 bases, in that order; junction bases with no gene match: 4. The germline CDR1 and CDR2 sequences are ENHRY and SYGVKD. CDR3 protein: CAISPGQRSYNEQFF. CDR3 coding DNA: TGTGCCATCAGTCCGGGACAGCGCTCCTACAATGAGCAGTTCTTC.

This sequence joins TRBV5-8 and TRBJ1-5; TRBD1 is a possible D gene (5 bases). CDR3 length equals 15 residues. Trimming shortened V by 0 bases and J by 0 bases, and 7 bases separated the two germline ends. The germline CDR1 and CDR2 sequences are SGHTS and YDEGEE. The CDR3, as DNA: TGTGCCAGCAGCTTGGGACAGATTAGCAATCAGCCCCAGCATTTT. It specifies CASSLGQISNQPQHF.

This clone was picked up a small number of times. The chain recombines TRBV4-1 with TRBJ2-3, with 10 bases that match TRBD2. Germline values: CDR1 MGHRA, CDR2 YSYEKL. The CDR3 extends over 17 amino acids. The V segment lost 1 base and the J segment 2 bases; nucleotides outside the gene matches: 6. The CDR3 region is CASSQVSAGGPTDTQYF. The CDR3 nucleotides read TGCGCCAGCAGCCAAGTGTCAGCGGGGGGGCCCACAGATACGCAGTATTTT.

The chain couples TRBV25-1 to TRBJ2-2; TRBD1 aligns across 10 bases. The CDR3 runs 15 residues. The J segment lost 7 bases and the V segment lost 4 bases, leaving 6 bases of the junction unmatched. CDR1 and CDR2 (germline): MGHDK, SYGVNS. DNA of the CDR3: TGTGCCAGCAGTGCCAGACAGGGGGCTGGCGGGGAGCTGTTTTTT. Its protein product is CASSARQGAGGELFF.

V usage is TRBV24-1 and J usage is TRBJ1-3; no definite D call. The V end was cut by 4 bases, the J end by 2 bases, with 5 bases between. Per germline, CDR1 KGHDR and CDR2 SFDVKD. The CDR3 contains 13 residues. The CDR3 DNA follows: TGTGCCACCAGTGACTCGGCTGGAAACACCATATATTTT. Translating it yields CATSDSAGNTIYF.

This chain links TRBV3-1 (or the pseudogene TRBV3-2) with TRBJ1-5; tentative D call: TRBD1 (5 bases). The V gene's germline CDR1 is LGHDT and CDR2 YNNKEL (reference sequence). With 3 bases removed from V and 9 bases from J, the gap between germline ends came to 18 bases. The CDR3 sequence is 15 residues long. The CDR3 DNA sequence: TGTGCCAGCAGCCATAGAGGACAACCGGGTCTGCCCCAGCATTTT. Protein product: CASSHRGQPGLPQHF.